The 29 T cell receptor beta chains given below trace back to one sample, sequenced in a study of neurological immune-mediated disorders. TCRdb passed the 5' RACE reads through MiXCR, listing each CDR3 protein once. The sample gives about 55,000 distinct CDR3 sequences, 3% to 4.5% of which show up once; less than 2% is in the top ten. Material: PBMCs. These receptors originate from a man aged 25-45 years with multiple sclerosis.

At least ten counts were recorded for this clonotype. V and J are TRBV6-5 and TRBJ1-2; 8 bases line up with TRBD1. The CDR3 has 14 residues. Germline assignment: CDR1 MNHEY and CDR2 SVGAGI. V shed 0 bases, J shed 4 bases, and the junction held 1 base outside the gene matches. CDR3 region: CASSYSDRVYGYTF. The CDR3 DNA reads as TGTGCCAGCAGTTACTCGGACAGGGTCTATGGCTACACCTTC.

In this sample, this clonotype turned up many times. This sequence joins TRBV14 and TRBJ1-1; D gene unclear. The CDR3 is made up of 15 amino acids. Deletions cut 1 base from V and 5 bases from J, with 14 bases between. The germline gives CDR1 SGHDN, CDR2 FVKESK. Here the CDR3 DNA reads TGTGCCAGCAGCCAAGTTCGAACACCTAGGACTGAAGCTTTCTTT. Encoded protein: CASSQVRTPRTEAFF.

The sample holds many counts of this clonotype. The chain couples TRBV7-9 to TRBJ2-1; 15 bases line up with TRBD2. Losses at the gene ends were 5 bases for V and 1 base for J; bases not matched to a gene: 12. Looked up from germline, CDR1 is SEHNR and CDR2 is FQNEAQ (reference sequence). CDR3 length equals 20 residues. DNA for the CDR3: TGTGCCAGCAGCCCTCTCCCGGGACTAGCGGGGGGCGCATCCTACAATGAGCAGTTCTTC. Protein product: CASSPLPGLAGGASYNEQFF.

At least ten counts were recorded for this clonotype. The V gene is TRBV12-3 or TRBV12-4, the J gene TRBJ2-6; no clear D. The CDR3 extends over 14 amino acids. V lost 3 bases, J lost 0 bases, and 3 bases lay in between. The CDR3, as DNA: TGTGCCAGCAGTTTCAGCTCTGGGGCCAACGTCCTGACTTTC. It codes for CASSFSSGANVLTF.

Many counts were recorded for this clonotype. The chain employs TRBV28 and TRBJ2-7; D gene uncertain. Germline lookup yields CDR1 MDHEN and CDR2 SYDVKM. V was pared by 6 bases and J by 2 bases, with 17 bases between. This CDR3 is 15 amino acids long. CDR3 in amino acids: CASREPIDATYEQYF. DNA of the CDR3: TGTGCCAGCAGAGAGCCGATTGACGCGACCTACGAGCAGTACTTC.

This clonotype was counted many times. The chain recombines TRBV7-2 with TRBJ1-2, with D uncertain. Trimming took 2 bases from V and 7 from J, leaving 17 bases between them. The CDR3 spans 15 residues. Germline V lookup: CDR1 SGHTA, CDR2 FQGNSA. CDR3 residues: CASSLSGRSGGGYTF. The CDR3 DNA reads TGTGCCAGCAGCTTATCGGGCCGCTCCGGTGGTGGCTACACCTTC.

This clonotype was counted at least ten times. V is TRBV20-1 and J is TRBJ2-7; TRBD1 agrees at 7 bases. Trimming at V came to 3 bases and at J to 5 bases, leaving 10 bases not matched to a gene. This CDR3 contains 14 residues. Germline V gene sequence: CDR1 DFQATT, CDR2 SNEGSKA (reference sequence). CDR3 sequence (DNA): TGCAGTGCTAGTCTCCGACAGGGTACCAACGAGCAGTACTTC. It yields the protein CSASLRQGTNEQYF.

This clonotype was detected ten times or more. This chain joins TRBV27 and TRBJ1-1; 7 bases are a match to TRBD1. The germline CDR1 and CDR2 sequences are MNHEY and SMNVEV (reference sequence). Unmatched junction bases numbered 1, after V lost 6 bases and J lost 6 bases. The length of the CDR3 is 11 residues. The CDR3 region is CASSQGAEAFF. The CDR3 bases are TGTGCCAGCAGCCAGGGGGCTGAAGCTTTCTTT.

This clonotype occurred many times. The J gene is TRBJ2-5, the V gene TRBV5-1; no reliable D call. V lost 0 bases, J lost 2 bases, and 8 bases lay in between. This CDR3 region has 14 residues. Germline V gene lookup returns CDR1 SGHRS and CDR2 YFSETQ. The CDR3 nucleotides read TGCGCCAGCAGCTTGGTAACAGAACAAGAGACCCAGTACTTC. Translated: CASSLVTEQETQYF. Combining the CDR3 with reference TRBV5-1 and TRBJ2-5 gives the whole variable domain KAGVTQTPRYLIKTRGQQVTLSCSPISGHRSVSWYQQTPGQGLQFLFEYFSETQRNKGNFPGRFSGRQFSNSRSEMNVSTLELGDSALYLCASSLVTEQETQYFGPGTRLLVL.

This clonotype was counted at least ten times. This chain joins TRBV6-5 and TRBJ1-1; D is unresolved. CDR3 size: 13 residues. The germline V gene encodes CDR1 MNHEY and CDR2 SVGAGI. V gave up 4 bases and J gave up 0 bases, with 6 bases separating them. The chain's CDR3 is CASSWTLNTEAFF. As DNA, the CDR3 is TGTGCCAGCAGTTGGACTCTGAACACTGAAGCTTTCTTT.

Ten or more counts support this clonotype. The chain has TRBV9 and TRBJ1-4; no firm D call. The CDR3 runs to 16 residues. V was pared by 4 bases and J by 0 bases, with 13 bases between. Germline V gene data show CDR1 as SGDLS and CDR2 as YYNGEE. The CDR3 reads CASSPIGISTNEKLFF. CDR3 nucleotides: TGTGCCAGCAGCCCCATAGGGATTTCAACTAATGAAAAACTGTTTTTT.

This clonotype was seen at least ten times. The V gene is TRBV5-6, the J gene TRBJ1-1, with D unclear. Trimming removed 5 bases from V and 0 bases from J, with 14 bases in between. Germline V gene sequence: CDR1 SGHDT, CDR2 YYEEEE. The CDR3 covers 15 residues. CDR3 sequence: CASSRVGPMNTEAFF. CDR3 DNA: TGTGCCAGCAGTCGAGTGGGCCCGATGAACACTGAAGCTTTCTTT.

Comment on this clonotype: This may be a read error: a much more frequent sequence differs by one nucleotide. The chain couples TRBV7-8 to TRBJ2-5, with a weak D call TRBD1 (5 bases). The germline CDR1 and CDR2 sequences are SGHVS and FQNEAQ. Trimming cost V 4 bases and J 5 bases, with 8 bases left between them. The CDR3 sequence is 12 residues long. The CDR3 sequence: CASSSGWETQYF. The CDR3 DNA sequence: TGTGCCAGCAGCTCAGGGTGGGAGACCCAGTACTTC.

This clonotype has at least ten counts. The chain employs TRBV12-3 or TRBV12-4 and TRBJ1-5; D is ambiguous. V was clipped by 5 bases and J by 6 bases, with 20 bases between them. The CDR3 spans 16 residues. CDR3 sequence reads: CASSLGTPSSRQPQHF. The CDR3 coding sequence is TGTGCCAGCAGTCTGGGTACTCCTAGTAGTCGTCAGCCCCAGCATTTT.

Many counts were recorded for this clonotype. CDR3 protein: CSASPSRNEQFF. CDR3 sequence (DNA): TGCAGTGCTAGCCCTAGCAGGAATGAGCAGTTCTTC. The chain employs TRBV20-1 and TRBJ2-1; maybe TRBD2 (5 bases). V gave up 3 bases and J gave up 7 bases, with 10 bases separating them. CDR3 length: 12 residues. Germline CDR1 reads DFQATT; CDR2 reads SNEGSKA (reference sequence).

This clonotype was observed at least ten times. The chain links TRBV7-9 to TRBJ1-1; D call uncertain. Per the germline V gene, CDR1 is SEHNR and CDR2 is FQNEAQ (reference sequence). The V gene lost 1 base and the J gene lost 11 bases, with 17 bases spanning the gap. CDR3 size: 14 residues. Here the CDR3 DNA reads TGTGCCAGCAGCTTAGAAGCGGTGCCGTCGGGGGCTTTCTTT. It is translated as CASSLEAVPSGAFF.

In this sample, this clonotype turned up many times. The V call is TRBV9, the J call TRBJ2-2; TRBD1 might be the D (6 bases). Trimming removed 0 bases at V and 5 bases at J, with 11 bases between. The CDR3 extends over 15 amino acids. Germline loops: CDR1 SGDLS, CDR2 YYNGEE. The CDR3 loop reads CASSVETGWTGELFF. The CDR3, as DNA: TGTGCCAGCAGCGTAGAGACAGGTTGGACCGGGGAGCTGTTTTTT.

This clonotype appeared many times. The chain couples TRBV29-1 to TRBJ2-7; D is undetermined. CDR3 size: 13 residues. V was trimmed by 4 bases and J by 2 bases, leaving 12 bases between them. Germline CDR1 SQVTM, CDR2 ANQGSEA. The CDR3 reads CSVGSASAYEQYF. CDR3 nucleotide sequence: TGCAGCGTTGGGTCAGCCAGTGCCTACGAGCAGTACTTC.

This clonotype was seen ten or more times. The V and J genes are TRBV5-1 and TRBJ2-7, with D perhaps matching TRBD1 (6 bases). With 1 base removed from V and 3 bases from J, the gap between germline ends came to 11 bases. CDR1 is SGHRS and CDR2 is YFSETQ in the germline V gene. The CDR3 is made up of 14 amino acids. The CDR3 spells CASSLTGQNYEQYF. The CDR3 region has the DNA TGCGCCAGCAGCTTGACAGGGCAGAACTACGAGCAGTACTTC. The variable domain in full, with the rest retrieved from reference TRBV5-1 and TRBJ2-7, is KAGVTQTPRYLIKTRGQQVTLSCSPISGHRSVSWYQQTPGQGLQFLFEYFSETQRNKGNFPGRFSGRQFSNSRSEMNVSTLELGDSALYLCASSLTGQNYEQYFGPGTRLTVT.

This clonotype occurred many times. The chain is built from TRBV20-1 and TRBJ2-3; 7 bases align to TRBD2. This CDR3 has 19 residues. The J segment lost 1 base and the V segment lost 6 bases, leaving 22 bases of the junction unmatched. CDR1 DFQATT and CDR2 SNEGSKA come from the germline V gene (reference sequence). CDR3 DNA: TGCAGTGCGCTGTTCTGGTTAGAGGGAGGGCTCCCCCGCACAGATACGCAGTATTTT. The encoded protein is CSALFWLEGGLPRTDTQYF.

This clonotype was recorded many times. CDR3 sequence reads: CAISAPGGPNTEAFF. CDR3 nucleotide sequence: TGTGCCATCAGTGCCCCAGGGGGGCCGAACACTGAAGCTTTCTTT. The chain is built from TRBV10-3 and TRBJ1-1; 7 nucleotides align to TRBD1. V gave up 4 bases and J gave up 1 base; unmatched junction bases: 6. CDR1 is ENHRY, CDR2 SYGVKD, per germline. CDR3 length equals 15 residues.

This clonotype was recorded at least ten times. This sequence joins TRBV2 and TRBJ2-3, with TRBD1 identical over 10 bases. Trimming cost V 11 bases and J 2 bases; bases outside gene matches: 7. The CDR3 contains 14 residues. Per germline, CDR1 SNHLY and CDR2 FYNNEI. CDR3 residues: CAFRTGGYTDTQYF. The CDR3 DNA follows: TGTGCCTTTCGGACAGGGGGATACACAGATACGCAGTATTTT.

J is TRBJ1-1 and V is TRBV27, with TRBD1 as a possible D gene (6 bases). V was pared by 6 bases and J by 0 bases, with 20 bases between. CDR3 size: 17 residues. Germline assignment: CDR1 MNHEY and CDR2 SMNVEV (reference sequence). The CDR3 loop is CASSPKGGYLMNTEAFF. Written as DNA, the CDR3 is TGTGCCAGCAGCCCCAAGGGGGGGTACTTAATGAACACTGAAGCTTTCTTT.

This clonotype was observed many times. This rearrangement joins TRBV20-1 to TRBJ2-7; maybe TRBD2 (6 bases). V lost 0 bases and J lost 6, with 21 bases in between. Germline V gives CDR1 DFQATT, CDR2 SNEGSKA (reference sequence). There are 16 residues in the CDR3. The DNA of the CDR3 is TGCAGTGCTAGAGACCTGTTCGGGGGAGGAGAGGGCGAGCAGTACTTC. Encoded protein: CSARDLFGGGEGEQYF.

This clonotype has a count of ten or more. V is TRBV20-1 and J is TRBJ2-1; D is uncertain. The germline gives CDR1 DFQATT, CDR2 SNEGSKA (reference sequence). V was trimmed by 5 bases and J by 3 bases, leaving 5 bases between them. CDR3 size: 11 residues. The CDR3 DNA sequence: TGCAGTGCTGAGTACTACAATGAGCAGTTCTTC. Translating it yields CSAEYYNEQFF.

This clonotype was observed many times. The DNA of the CDR3 is TGCGCCAGCAGCTTGGACAGGGTGGCCTATGGCTACACCTTC. It codes for CASSLDRVAYGYTF. The chain links TRBV5-1 to TRBJ1-2, with D possibly TRBD1 on 6 matching bases. This CDR3 has 14 amino acids. The V end was cut by 0 bases, the J end by 4 bases, with 10 bases between. Germline V CDR1 and CDR2: SGHRS, YFSETQ.

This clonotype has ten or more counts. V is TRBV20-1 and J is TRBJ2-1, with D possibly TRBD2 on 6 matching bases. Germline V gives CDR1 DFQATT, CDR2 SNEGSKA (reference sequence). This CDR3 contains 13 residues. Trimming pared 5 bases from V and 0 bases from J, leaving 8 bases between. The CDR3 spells CSAPTSSYNEQFF. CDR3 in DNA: TGCAGTGCTCCGACTAGCTCCTACAATGAGCAGTTCTTC.

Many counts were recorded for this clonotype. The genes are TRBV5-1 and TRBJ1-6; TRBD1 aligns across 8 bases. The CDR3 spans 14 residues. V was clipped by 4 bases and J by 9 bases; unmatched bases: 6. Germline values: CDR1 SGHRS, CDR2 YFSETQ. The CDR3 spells CASSETGVGSPLHF. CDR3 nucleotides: TGCGCCAGCAGCGAGACAGGGGTGGGTTCACCCCTCCACTTT.

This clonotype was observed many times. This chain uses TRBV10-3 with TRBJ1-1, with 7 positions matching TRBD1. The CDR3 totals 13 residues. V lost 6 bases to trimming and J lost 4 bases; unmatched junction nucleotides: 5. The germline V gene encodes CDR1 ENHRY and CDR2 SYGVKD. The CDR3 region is CAISWAGGTEAFF. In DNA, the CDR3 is TGTGCCATCAGCTGGGCAGGGGGCACTGAAGCTTTCTTT.